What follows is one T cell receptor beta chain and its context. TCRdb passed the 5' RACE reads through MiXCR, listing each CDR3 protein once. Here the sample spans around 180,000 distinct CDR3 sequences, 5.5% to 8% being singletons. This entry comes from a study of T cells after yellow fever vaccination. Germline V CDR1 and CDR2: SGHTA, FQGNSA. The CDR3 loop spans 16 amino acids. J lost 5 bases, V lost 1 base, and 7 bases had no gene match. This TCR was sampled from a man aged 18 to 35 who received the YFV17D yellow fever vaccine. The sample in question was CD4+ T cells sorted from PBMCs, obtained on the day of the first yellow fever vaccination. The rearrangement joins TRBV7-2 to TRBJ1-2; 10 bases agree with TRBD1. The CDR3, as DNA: TGTGCCAGCAGCTTAGTCGGGACAGGGGCGGAGTATGGCTACACCTTC. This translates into CASSLVGTGAEYGYTF.